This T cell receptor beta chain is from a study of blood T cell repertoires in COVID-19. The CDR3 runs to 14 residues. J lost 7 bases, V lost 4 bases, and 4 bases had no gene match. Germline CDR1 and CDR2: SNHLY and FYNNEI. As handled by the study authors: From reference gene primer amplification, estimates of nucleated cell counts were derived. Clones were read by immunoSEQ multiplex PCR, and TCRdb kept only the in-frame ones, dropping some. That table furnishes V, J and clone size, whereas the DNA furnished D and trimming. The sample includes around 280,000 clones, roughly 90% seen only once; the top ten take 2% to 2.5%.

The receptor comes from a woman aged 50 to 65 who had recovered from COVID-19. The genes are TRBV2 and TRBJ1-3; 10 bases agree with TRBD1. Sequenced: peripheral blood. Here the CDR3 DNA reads TGTGCCAGCAGTGGTGACAGGGGGCTTAACACCATATATTTT. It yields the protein CASSGDRGLNTIYF.